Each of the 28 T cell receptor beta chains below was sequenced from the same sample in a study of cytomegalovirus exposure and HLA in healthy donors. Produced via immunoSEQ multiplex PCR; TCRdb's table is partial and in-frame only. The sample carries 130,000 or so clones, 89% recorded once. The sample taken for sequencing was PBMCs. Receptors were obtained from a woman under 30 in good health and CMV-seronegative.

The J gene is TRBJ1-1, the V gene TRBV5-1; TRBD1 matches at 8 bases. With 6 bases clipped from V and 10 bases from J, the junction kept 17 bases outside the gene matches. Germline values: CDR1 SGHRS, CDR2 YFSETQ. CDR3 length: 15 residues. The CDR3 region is CASTKTTGGVVPAFF. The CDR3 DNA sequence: TGCGCCAGCACCAAGACCACAGGGGGAGTAGTACCAGCTTTCTTT.

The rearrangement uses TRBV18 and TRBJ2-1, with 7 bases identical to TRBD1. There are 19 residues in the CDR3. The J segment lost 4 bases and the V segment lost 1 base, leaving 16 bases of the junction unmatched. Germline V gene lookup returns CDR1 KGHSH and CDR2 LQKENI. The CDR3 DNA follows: TGTGCCAGCTCACCACAACACACAGGGGACGTTGTCCGATACAATGAGCAGTTCTTC. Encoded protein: CASSPQHTGDVVRYNEQFF.

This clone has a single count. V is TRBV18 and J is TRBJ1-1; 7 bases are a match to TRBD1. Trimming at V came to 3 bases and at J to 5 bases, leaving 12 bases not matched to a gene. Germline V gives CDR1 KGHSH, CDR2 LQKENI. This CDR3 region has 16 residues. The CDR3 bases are TGTGCCAGCTCACCTTATTCAACAGGGGATGGGACTGAAGCTTTCTTT. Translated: CASSPYSTGDGTEAFF.

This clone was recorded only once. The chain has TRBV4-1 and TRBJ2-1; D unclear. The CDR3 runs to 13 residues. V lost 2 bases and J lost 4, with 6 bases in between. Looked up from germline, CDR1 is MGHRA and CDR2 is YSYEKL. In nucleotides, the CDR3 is TGCGCCAGCAGCCAAAAGACATACAATGAGCAGTTCTTC. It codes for CASSQKTYNEQFF.

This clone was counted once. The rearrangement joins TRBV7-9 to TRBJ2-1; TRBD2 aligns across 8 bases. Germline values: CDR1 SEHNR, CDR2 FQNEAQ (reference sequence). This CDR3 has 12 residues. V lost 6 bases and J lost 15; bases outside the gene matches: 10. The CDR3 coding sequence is TGTGCCAGCAGTCAGGGACTAGGCGGCATGTTCTTC. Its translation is CASSQGLGGMFF.

Here the CDR3 reads CASTFGTSGYNEQFF. The CDR3 DNA reads as TGTGCCAGTACATTTGGGACTAGCGGATACAATGAGCAGTTCTTC. The rearrangement links TRBV19 to TRBJ2-1, with 11 bases aligning to TRBD2. With 7 bases clipped from V and 4 bases from J, the junction kept 6 bases outside the gene matches. Germline CDR1 reads LNHDA; CDR2 reads SQIVND (reference sequence). The CDR3 has 15 residues.

CDR3 DNA sequence: TGTGCCAGCAGCTTAGGCGGGGGGGCCCGGAAGACCCAGTACTTC. Its protein is CASSLGGGARKTQYF. The V call is TRBV7-7, the J call TRBJ2-5; 9 bases match TRBD2. Germline CDR1 and CDR2: SSHAT and FNYEAQ (reference sequence). The CDR3 runs 15 residues. V shed 1 base and J 6 bases; nucleotides not matched to a gene: 6.

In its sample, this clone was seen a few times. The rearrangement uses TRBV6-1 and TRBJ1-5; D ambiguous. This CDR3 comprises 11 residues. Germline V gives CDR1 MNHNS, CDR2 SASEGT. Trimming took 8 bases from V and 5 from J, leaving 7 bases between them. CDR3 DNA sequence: TGTGCCAGCGGCCCCCATCAGCCCCAGCATTTT. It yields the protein CASGPHQPQHF.

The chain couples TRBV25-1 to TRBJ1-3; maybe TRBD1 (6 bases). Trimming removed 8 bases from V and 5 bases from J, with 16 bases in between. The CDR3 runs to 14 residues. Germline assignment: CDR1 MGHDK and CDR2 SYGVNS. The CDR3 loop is CASRRGSGRNTIYF. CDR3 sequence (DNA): TGTGCCAGCCGTAGGGGGTCCGGAAGAAACACCATATATTTT.

The CDR3 region has the DNA TGTGCCAGCAGCTTAGATAACCGGGACACAGATACGCAGTATTTT. It yields the protein CASSLDNRDTDTQYF. The genes are TRBV7-7 and TRBJ2-3; tentative D call: TRBD2 (5 bases). CDR3 length: 15 amino acids. Trimming took off 1 base at V and 2 bases at J, with 10 bases between the two ends. Germline CDR1 SSHAT, CDR2 FNYEAQ (reference sequence).

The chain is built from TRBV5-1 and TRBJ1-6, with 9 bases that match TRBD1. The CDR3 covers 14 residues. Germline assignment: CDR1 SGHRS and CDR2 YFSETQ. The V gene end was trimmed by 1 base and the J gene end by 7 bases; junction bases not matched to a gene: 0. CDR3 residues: CASSLTGGNSPLHF. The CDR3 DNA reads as TGCGCCAGCAGCTTGACAGGGGGCAATTCACCCCTCCACTTT.

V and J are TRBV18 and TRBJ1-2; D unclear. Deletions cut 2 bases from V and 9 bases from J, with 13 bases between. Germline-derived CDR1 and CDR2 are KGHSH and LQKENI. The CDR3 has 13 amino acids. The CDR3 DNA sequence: TGTGCCAGCTCACCAACTTTTCTGGAGAGCTACACCTTC. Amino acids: CASSPTFLESYTF.

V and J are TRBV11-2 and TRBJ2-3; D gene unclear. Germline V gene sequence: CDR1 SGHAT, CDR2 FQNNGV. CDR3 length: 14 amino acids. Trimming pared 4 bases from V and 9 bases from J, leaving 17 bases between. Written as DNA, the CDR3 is TGTGCCAGCAGCTCTGACTCCTTAATCGCAACGCAGTATTTT. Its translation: CASSSDSLIATQYF.

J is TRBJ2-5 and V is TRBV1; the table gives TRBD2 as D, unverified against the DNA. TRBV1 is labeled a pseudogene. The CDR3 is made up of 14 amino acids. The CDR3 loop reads CTSSQGRIQETQYF. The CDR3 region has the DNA TGCACCAGCAGCCAAGGGCGGATCCAAGAGACCCAGTACTTC.

Here the CDR3 reads CASSDFAPGTLAKNIQYF. CDR3 in DNA: TGTGCCAGCAGTGACTTCGCCCCGGGGACACTGGCCAAAAACATTCAGTACTTC. The chain is built from TRBV6-1 and TRBJ2-4; possibly TRBD1 for D (6 bases). Per the germline V gene, CDR1 is MNHNS and CDR2 is SASEGT. V was shortened by 3 bases and J by 1 base, with 19 bases between the two germline ends. CDR3 length: 18 residues.

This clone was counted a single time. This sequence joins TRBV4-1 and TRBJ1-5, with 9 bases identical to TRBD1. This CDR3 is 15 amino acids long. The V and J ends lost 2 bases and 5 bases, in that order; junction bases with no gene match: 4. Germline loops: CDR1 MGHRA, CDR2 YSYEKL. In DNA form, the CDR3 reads TGCGCCAGCAGCCAACGAGACAGGGGGGATCAGCCCCAGCATTTT. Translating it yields CASSQRDRGDQPQHF.

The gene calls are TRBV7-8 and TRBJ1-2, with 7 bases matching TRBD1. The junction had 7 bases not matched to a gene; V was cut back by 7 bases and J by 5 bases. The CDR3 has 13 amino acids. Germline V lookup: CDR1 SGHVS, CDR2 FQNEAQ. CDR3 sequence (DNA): TGTGCCAGCACCACGGGACAGAGATATGGCTACACCTTC. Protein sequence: CASTTGQRYGYTF.

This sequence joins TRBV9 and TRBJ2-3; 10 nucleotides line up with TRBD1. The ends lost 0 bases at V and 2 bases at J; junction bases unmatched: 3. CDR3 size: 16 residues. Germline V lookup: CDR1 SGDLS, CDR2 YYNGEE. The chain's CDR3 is CASSVGGQGYTDTQYF. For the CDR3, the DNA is TGTGCCAGCAGCGTAGGGGGACAGGGGTACACAGATACGCAGTATTTT.

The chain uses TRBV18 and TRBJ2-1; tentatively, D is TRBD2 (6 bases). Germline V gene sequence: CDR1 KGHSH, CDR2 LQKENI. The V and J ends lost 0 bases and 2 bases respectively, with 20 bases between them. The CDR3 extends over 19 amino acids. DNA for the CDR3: TGTGCCAGCTCACCACCGCTATCCGGCGGGGCGCAACCCTACAATGAGCAGTTCTTC. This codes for CASSPPLSGGAQPYNEQFF.

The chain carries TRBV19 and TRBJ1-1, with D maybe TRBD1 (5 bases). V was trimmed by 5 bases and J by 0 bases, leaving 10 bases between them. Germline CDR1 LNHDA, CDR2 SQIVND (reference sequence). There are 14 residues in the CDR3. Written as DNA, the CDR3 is TGTGCCAGTAGTGACGGGGGGATGAACACTGAAGCTTTCTTT. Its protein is CASSDGGMNTEAFF. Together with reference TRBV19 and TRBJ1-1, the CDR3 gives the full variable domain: DGGITQSPKYLFRKEGQNVTLSCEQNLNHDAMYWYRQDPGQGLRLIYYSQIVNDFQKGDIAEGYSVSREKKESFPLTVTSAQKNPTAFYLCASSDGGMNTEAFFGQGTRLTVV.

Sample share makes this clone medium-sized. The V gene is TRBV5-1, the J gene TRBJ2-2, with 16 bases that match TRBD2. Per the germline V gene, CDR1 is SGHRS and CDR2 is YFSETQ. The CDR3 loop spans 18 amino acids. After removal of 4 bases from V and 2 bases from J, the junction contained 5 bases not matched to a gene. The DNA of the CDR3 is TGCGCCAGCAGCCCCGGGACTAGCGGGGGGGCCAACACCGGGGAGCTGTTTTTT. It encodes CASSPGTSGGANTGELFF.

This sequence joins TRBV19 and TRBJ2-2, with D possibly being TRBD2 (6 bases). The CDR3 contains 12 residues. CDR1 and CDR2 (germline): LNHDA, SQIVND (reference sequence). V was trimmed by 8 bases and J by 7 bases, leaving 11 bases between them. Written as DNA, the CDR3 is TGTGCCAGTGATACCGGGGGCGGGGAGCTGTTTTTT. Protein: CASDTGGGELFF. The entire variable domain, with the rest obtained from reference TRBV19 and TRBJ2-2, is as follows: DGGITQSPKYLFRKEGQNVTLSCEQNLNHDAMYWYRQDPGQGLRLIYYSQIVNDFQKGDIAEGYSVSREKKESFPLTVTSAQKNPTAFYLCASDTGGGELFFGEGSRLTVL.

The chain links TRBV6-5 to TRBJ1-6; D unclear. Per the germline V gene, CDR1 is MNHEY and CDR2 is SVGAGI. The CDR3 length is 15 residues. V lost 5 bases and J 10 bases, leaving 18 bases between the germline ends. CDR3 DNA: TGTGCCAGCAGTCGCGTGACCCCAGAGGAATCACCCCTCCACTTT. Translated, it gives CASSRVTPEESPLHF.

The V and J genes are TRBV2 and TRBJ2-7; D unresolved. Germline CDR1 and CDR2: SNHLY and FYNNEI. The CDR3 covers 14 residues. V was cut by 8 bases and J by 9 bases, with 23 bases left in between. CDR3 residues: CASVRFIPPAGQYF. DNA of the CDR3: TGTGCCAGCGTACGGTTTATACCCCCGGCAGGGCAGTACTTC.

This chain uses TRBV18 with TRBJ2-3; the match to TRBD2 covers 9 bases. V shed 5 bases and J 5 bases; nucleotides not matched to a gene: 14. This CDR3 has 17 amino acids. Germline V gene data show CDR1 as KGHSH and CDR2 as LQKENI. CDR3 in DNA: TGTGCCAGCTCATCGTTTTCTCAACAACTAGCGGGAGATACGCAGTATTTT. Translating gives CASSSFSQQLAGDTQYF.

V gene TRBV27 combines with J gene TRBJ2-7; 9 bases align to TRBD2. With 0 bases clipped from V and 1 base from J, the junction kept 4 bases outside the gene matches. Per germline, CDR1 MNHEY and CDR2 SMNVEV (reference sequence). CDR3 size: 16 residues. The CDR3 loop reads CASSLSALAGSYEQYF. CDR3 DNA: TGTGCCAGCAGTTTATCTGCCCTAGCGGGGTCCTACGAGCAGTACTTC.

The CDR3 loop is CASGPTGTANEKLFF. The CDR3 DNA reads TGTGCCAGTGGCCCTACCGGGACAGCGAATGAAAAACTGTTTTTT. V and J are TRBV7-9 and TRBJ1-4; 7 bases agree with TRBD1. Germline values: CDR1 SEHNR, CDR2 FQNEAQ (reference sequence). There are 15 residues in the CDR3. Trimming at V came to 9 bases and at J to 5 bases, leaving 12 bases not matched to a gene.

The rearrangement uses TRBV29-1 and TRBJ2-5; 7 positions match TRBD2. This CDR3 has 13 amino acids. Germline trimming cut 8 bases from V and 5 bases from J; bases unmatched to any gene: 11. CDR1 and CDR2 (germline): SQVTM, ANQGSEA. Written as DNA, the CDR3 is TGCAGCTCCCCTCGAACCGGGGGGGAGACCCAGTACTTC. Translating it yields CSSPRTGGETQYF. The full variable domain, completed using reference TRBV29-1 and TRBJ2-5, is SAVISQKPSRDICQRGTSLTIQCQVDSQVTMMFWYRQQPGQSLTLIATANQGSEATYESGFVIDKFPISRPNLTFSTLTVSNMSPEDSSIYLCSSPRTGGETQYFGPGTRLLVL.